These T cell receptor beta chains were read from a single sample in a study of shared clonotypes between healthy human individuals. The protocol was immunoSEQ multiplex PCR, while the TCRdb copy is restricted to in-frame clones and leaves out a portion. The sample lists over 400,000 clones, around four fifths occurring once. Sequenced sample: PBMCs. The receptors shown here come from a woman in her thirties or forties in good health. Some clones in this sample may be carry-over from other donors' samples. CDR3s include the opening cysteine and the closing phenylalanine or tryptophan. Fields, in order: D gene, clone size, CDR3 length, J gene, V gene, CDR3 protein, CDR3 DNA. The D gene is left open where the match is weak. Clone size appears in some rows only: once, few, many, or a class for an expanded clone.

NA NA 15 TRBJ2-1 TRBV27 CASSFDSSSYNEQFF TGTGCCAGCAGTTTTGACAGTAGCTCCTACAATGAGCAGTTCTTC
NA NA 14 TRBJ2-1 TRBV7-2 CASSFPYRGNEQFF TGTGCCAGCAGCTTCCCCTATCGGGGCAATGAGCAGTTCTTC
TRBD1 NA 14 TRBJ1-2 TRBV5-1 CASSRPDRGYGYTF TGCGCCAGCAGCAGGCCGGACAGGGGCTATGGCTACACCTTC
TRBD2 NA 16 TRBJ2-7 TRBV4-1 CASSQTLREVLYEQYF TGCGCCAGCAGCCAAACGCTGCGGGAGGTCCTTTACGAGCAGTACTTC
TRBD2 NA 12 TRBJ2-7 TRBV6-6 CAASGRGLEQYF TGTGCCGCCAGCGGGAGAGGCCTCGAGCAGTACTTC
TRBD2 NA 15 TRBJ2-1 TRBV10-3 CAISTSESDYNEQFF TGTGCCATCAGTACTAGCGAGTCTGACTACAATGAGCAGTTCTTC
NA few 16 TRBJ1-4 TRBV5-5 CASSLGTGRVAEKLFF TGTGCCAGCAGCTTGGGCACGGGCCGGGTCGCGGAAAAACTGTTTTTT
TRBD2 few 14 TRBJ2-7 TRBV11-2 CASSLLAGPYEQYF TGTGCCAGCAGCTTATTAGCGGGTCCCTACGAGCAGTACTTC
TRBD1 few 16 TRBJ1-5 TRBV23-1 CASSQGTGDSNQPQHF TGCGCCAGCAGTCAAGGGACAGGGGATAGCAATCAGCCCCAGCATTTT
NA once 17 TRBJ2-1 TRBV4-2 CASSHLPGSGAYNEQFF TGTGCCAGCAGCCACCTGCCGGGCTCAGGGGCCTACAATGAGCAGTTCTTC
TRBD2 NA 16 TRBJ2-1 TRBV5-6 CASSLVRTSGINEQFF TGTGCCAGCAGCTTAGTACGGACTAGCGGGATCAATGAGCAGTTCTTC
NA NA 12 TRBJ1-1 TRBV18 CASSPRDSEAFF TGTGCCAGCTCACCACGAGACAGTGAAGCTTTCTTT
TRBD1 NA 14 TRBJ1-6 TRBV2 CASSLGQGASPLHF TGTGCCAGCAGCCTGGGACAGGGAGCCTCACCCCTCCACTTT
NA NA 16 TRBJ2-5 TRBV6-1 CASSEGGATLQETQYF TGTGCCAGCAGTGAAGGTGGGGCAACCCTACAAGAGACCCAGTACTTC
NA NA 11 TRBJ2-7 TRBV19 CATSLGYEQYF TGTGCCACGTCCCTTGGCTACGAGCAGTACTTC
TRBD2 NA 14 TRBJ2-3 TRBV6-1 CASSVTSEADTQYF TGTGCCAGCAGTGTGACTAGCGAGGCAGATACGCAGTATTTT
NA once 14 TRBJ2-6 TRBV27 CASTLRSGANVLTF TGTGCCAGCACCCTCCGGTCTGGGGCCAACGTCCTGACTTTC
TRBD1 NA 16 TRBJ2-5 TRBV7-2 CASSLAPRQGQETQYF TGTGCCAGCAGCTTAGCGCCCCGACAGGGCCAAGAGACCCAGTACTTC
TRBD2 NA 17 TRBJ2-5 TRBV29-1 CSVVGLAGGVSQETQYF TGCAGCGTTGTTGGACTAGCGGGAGGGGTTTCCCAAGAGACCCAGTACTTC
NA NA 10 TRBJ2-7 TRBV5-1 CASSFIEQYF TGCGCCAGCAGCTTTATCGAGCAGTACTTC
NA NA 15 TRBJ2-7 TRBV2 CASSSIGGLVDEQYF TGTGCCAGCTCCTCGATCGGGGGTCTTGTGGACGAGCAGTACTTC
TRBD2 NA 12 TRBJ2-3 TRBV7-9 CATPRGEGTQYF TGTGCCACCCCCCGGGGGGAGGGTACGCAGTATTTT
TRBD2 NA 15 TRBJ2-3 TRBV12-5 CASGSGLAGADTQYF TGTGCTAGTGGATCGGGACTAGCGGGAGCAGATACGCAGTATTTT
NA few 16 TRBJ1-5 TRBV7-2 CASSLWGQANNQPQHF TGTGCCAGCAGCTTATGGGGGCAGGCGAACAATCAGCCCCAGCATTTT
NA few 15 TRBJ2-5 TRBV5-1 CASSLDNRAFETQYF TGCGCCAGCAGCTTGGACAACAGGGCTTTTGAGACCCAGTACTTC
NA NA 10 TRBJ2-5 TRBV20-1 CSARGETQYF TGCAGTGCTAGGGGAGAGACCCAGTACTTC
NA NA 11 TRBJ1-2 TRBV30 CAWSSSGGYTF TGTGCCTGGAGTAGCAGCGGTGGCTACACCTTC
NA NA 14 TRBJ2-1 TRBV5-1 CASSLGSDYNEQFF TGCGCCAGCAGCCTGGGTTCTGACTACAATGAGCAGTTCTTC
NA few 14 TRBJ2-5 TRBV28 CASSFSQGVETQYF TGTGCCAGCAGTTTTAGTCAGGGCGTCGAGACCCAGTACTTC
NA NA 14 TRBJ2-3 TRBV19 CASSIGGDTDTQYF TGTGCCAGTAGTATAGGGGGAGATACAGATACGCAGTATTTT
NA NA 15 TRBJ2-5 TRBV4-2 CASSQDSPSVETQYF TGTGCCAGCAGCCAAGATAGTCCATCAGTGGAGACCCAGTACTTC
TRBD1 NA 15 TRBJ1-5 TRBV10-3 CAISTDRASNQPQHF TGTGCCATCAGTACGGACAGGGCGAGCAATCAGCCCCAGCATTTT
TRBD1 NA 15 TRBJ2-3 TRBV6-1 CASSVTGARGDTQYF TGTGCCAGCAGTGTTACAGGGGCCCGGGGAGATACGCAGTATTTT
NA NA 14 TRBJ2-1 TRBV10-2 CATSGAGKYNEQFF TGCGCCACCTCCGGGGCGGGGAAGTACAATGAGCAGTTCTTC
NA NA 14 TRBJ2-3 TRBV4-3 CASSQWTDTDTQYF TGCGCCAGCAGCCAGTGGACGGACACAGATACGCAGTATTTT
NA many 16 TRBJ1-6 TRBV30 CAWSGRDLSYNSPLHF TGTGCCTGGAGTGGCCGGGACCTCTCCTATAATTCACCCCTCCACTTT
TRBD2 NA 16 TRBJ2-1 TRBV2 CASSEETSGRLNEQFF TGTGCCAGCAGTGAGGAAACTAGCGGGAGGTTGAATGAGCAGTTCTTC
NA NA 17 TRBJ2-2 TRBV4-1 CASSPVAFAANTGELFF TGCGCCAGCAGCCCCGTAGCTTTCGCCGCGAACACCGGGGAGCTGTTTTTT
NA NA 12 TRBJ2-1 TRBV5-1 CASSFRGNEQFF TGCGCCAGCAGCTTTCGGGGGAATGAGCAGTTCTTC
TRBD1 NA 16 TRBJ2-7 TRBV5-1 CASSLEFGTATYEQYF TGCGCCAGCAGCTTGGAGTTCGGGACAGCTACATACGAGCAGTACTTC
NA few 15 TRBJ2-2 TRBV30 CAWSVWDKNTGELFF TGTGCCTGGAGTGTCTGGGACAAAAACACCGGGGAGCTGTTTTTT
NA many 15 TRBJ1-1 TRBV28 CASGVPGHRGTEAFF TGTGCCAGCGGCGTCCCAGGACACCGGGGGACTGAAGCTTTCTTT
NA NA 15 TRBJ1-1 TRBV5-6 CASSQGIRGSTEAFF TGTGCCAGCAGCCAGGGGATAAGGGGGAGCACTGAAGCTTTCTTT
NA NA 15 TRBJ2-7 TRBV7-2 CASSRSTGTSYEQYF TGTGCCAGCAGCCGATCTACCGGGACCAGCTACGAGCAGTACTTC
NA NA 14 TRBJ2-5 TRBV2 CASRSTGSQETQYF TGTGCCAGCAGAAGCACAGGGAGCCAAGAGACCCAGTACTTC
NA many 14 TRBJ2-5 TRBV28 CASSLAEYQETQYF TGTGCCAGCAGTTTAGCAGAATACCAAGAGACCCAGTACTTC